Listed below are T cell receptor beta chains from one sample, sequenced in a study of T cell repertoires in cytomegalovirus infection. These receptors have no known antigen. TCRdb re-derived calls from the reads in MiXCR, one entry per CDR3 protein. Seen here are about half a million distinct CDR3 sequences, more than 40% observed once, and the top ten hold just under 45%. The sequencing used cultured PBMCs, collected from culture after CMV antigen stimulation. All receptors derive from a human donor in good health (CMV status not recorded). Some clones in this sample may be carry-over from other donors' samples. Both conserved end residues are part of each CDR3. A D gene is named only where the DNA matches it firmly. Part of the rows lack a size; the others show once, few, many or a class for expanded clones.

j_call | clone_size | v_call | d_call | cdr3_aa | cdr3_nt
TRBJ1-4 | few | TRBV7-2 | TRBD1 | CASSFAGTGGEKLFF | TGTGCCAGCAGCTTTGCCGGGACAGGGGGTGAAAAACTGTTTTTT
TRBJ1-4 | few | TRBV7-2 | . | CASSLAGPSLGGEKLFF | TGTGCCAGCAGCTTAGCGGGACCTTCACTTGGAGGTGAAAAACTGTTTTTT
TRBJ2-1 | . | TRBV30 | TRBD2 | CAWSVLSGRKDEQFF | TGTGCCTGGAGTGTACTTAGCGGGAGGAAAGATGAGCAGTTCTTC
TRBJ2-5 | few | TRBV20-1 | TRBD2 | CSARLLAGESQETQYF | TGCAGTGCTAGATTACTAGCGGGGGAGAGCCAAGAGACCCAGTACTTC
TRBJ2-3 | . | TRBV7-2 | TRBD2 | CASSWDLAGVGDTQYF | TGTGCCAGCAGCTGGGACTTGGCGGGGGTTGGGGATACGCAGTATTTT
TRBJ2-1 | few | TRBV6-2/TRBV6-3 | TRBD2 | CASSKLAGGRNEQFF | TGTGCCAGCAGTAAGCTAGCGGGAGGGCGCAATGAGCAGTTCTTC
TRBJ1-2 | . | TRBV4-1 | . | CASSQRSGYGYTF | TGCGCCAGCAGCCAAAGGTCAGGCTATGGCTACACCTTC
TRBJ2-2 | . | TRBV7-9 | TRBD2 | CASSALLAGELGELFF | TGTGCCAGCAGCGCCTTACTAGCGGGAGAACTCGGGGAGCTGTTTTTT
TRBJ2-1 | few | TRBV27 | . | CASSGIVPYNEQFF | TGTGCCAGCAGCGGTATAGTACCATACAATGAGCAGTTCTTC
TRBJ2-3 | . | TRBV19 | TRBD2 | CASKPGLAGDGTDTQYF | TGTGCCAGTAAACCGGGACTAGCGGGAGACGGCACAGATACGCAGTATTTT
TRBJ2-1 | once | TRBV12-3/TRBV12-4 | . | CASSLVPPEVYNEQFF | TGTGCCAGCAGTTTAGTCCCACCTGAGGTTTACAATGAGCAGTTCTTC
TRBJ1-3 | few | TRBV11-2 | . | CASSLRGSYSGNTIYF | TGTGCCAGCAGCCTTAGGGGCTCTTACTCTGGAAACACCATATATTTT
TRBJ1-2 | . | TRBV6-5 | . | CASSYSRREGSGYTF | TGTGCCAGCAGTTACTCGAGACGGGAGGGTTCTGGCTACACCTTC
TRBJ2-2 | . | TRBV29-1 | TRBD1 | CSAIGQGATGELFF | TGCAGCGCTATCGGACAGGGGGCGACCGGGGAGCTGTTTTTT
TRBJ2-3 | . | TRBV7-2 | TRBD2 | CASSPRGLAGGRGTDTQYF | TGTGCCAGCAGCCCAAGAGGGTTAGCGGGGGGCCGAGGCACAGATACGCAGTATTTT
TRBJ1-6 | once | TRBV25-1 | TRBD1 | CATQGAESPLHF | TGTGCCACCCAGGGGGCGGAATCACCCCTCCACTTT
TRBJ2-5 | . | TRBV18 | . | CASSPGGGYQETQYF | TGTGCCAGCTCACCTGGCGGGGGCTACCAAGAGACCCAGTACTTC
TRBJ2-1 | few | TRBV9 | . | CASSVGGGPYNEQFF | TGTGCCAGCAGCGTAGGTGGCGGCCCCTACAATGAGCAGTTCTTC
TRBJ2-7 | few | TRBV6-5 | . | CASSYGPQRTYEQYF | TGTGCCAGCAGTTACGGCCCCCAGCGGACCTACGAGCAGTACTTC
TRBJ2-1 | . | TRBV10-3 | TRBD2 | CAISGTSENNEQFF | TGTGCCATCAGTGGGACTAGCGAGAACAATGAGCAGTTCTTC
TRBJ1-2 | . | TRBV6-1 | . | CASSPDKNYGYTF | TGTGCCAGCAGCCCTGACAAGAACTATGGCTACACCTTC
TRBJ2-1 | few | TRBV12-3/TRBV12-4 | TRBD2 | CASISRRQGLAIFSSYNEQFF | TGTGCCAGCATCTCCCGACGCCAGGGACTAGCGATCTTCAGCTCCTACAATGAGCAGTTCTTC
TRBJ2-1 | . | TRBV6-6 | . | CASSYGGYDEQFF | TGTGCCAGCAGTTACGGGGGGTACGATGAGCAGTTCTTC
TRBJ1-1 | few | TRBV7-2 | TRBD1 | CASSFTGQGSTEAFF | TGTGCCAGCAGCTTCACGGGACAGGGTAGCACTGAAGCTTTCTTT
TRBJ1-2 | . | TRBV19 | . | CASSTGDYGYTF | TGTGCCAGTAGTACAGGGGACTATGGCTACACCTTC
TRBJ2-7 | . | TRBV7-2 | TRBD2 | CASSLATSGGWDEQYF | TGTGCCAGCAGCTTAGCGACTAGCGGGGGGTGGGACGAGCAGTACTTC
TRBJ2-1 | few | TRBV7-8 | . | CASSATPGPSSYNEQFF | TGTGCCAGCAGCGCCACCCCAGGGCCGAGCTCCTACAATGAGCAGTTCTTC
TRBJ2-4 | . | TRBV4-1 | . | CASSQGPGAGEAKNIQYF | TGCGCCAGCAGCCAAGGCCCAGGAGCAGGGGAGGCCAAAAACATTCAGTACTTC
TRBJ1-3 | few | TRBV7-2 | . | CASSTRLGAGNTIYF | TGTGCCAGCAGCACTCGGCTCGGCGCGGGAAACACCATATATTTT
TRBJ1-2 | . | TRBV7-2 | . | CASSSRQLANYGYTF | TGTGCCAGCAGCTCCCGGCAGCTTGCTAACTATGGCTACACCTTC
TRBJ1-1 | . | TRBV6-5 | . | CASSYHGLDTEAFF | TGTGCCAGCAGTTACCACGGGTTGGACACTGAAGCTTTCTTT